The present T cell receptor (beta chain) was sequenced within a study of blood T cell repertoires in COVID-19. Background on the study: From the United States, Italy and Spain came samples of acute and convalescent COVID-19. T cells, B-cell-depleted T cells, or PBMCs supplied cDNA or gDNA.

The CDR3 contains 13 residues. Trimming pared 6 bases from V and 1 base from J, leaving 9 bases between. Germline CDR1 reads SNHLY; CDR2 reads FYNNEI. In the original processing: For nucleated cells, counts were estimated from reference gene primer amplification. Profiled with immunoSEQ multiplex PCR; TCRdb holds only in-frame clones, not every one. Clone size and V and J calls were adopted from that table, with D and trimming inferred from the DNA. Among roughly 120,000 clones, over 60% were seen once, and the ten largest hold roughly 6%. The TCR sequence derives from a man in his 70s with acute or convalescent COVID-19. Sample: peripheral blood. The chain employs TRBV2 and TRBJ1-2; D remains unclear. The CDR3 DNA reads as TGTGCCAGCAGCGGAGCCTATAACTATGGCTACACCTTC. It translates to CASSGAYNYGYTF.